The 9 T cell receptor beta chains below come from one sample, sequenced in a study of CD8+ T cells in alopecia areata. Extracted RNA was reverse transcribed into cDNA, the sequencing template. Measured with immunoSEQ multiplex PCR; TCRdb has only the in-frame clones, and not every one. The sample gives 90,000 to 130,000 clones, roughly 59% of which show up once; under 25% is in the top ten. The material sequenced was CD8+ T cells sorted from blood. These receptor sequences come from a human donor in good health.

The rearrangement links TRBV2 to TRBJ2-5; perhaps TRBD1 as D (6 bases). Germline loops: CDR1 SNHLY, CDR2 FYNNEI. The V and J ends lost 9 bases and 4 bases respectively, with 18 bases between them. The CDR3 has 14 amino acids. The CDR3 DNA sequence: TGTGCCAGTAAAAGCACAGGGACCGTAGAGACCCAGTACTTC. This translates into CASKSTGTVETQYF.

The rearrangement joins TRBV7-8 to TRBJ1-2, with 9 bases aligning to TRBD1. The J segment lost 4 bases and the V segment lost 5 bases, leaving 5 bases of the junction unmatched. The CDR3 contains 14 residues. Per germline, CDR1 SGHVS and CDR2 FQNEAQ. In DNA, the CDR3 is TGTGCCAGCAGCGGGGGACAGGGTATCTATGGCTACACCTTC. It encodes CASSGGQGIYGYTF.

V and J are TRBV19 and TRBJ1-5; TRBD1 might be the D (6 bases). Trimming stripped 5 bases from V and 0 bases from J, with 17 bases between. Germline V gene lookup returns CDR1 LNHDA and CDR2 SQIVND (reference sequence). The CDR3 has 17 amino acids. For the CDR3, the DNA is TGTGCCAGTAGTGACTGGACAGATACAAATAGCAATCAGCCCCAGCATTTT. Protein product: CASSDWTDTNSNQPQHF.

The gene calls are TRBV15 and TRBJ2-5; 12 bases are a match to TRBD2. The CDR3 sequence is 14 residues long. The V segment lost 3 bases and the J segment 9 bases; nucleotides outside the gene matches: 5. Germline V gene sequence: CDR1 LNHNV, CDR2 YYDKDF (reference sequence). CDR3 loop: CATSRPGLAGSQYF. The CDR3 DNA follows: TGTGCCACCAGCAGGCCGGGACTAGCGGGCTCCCAGTACTTC.

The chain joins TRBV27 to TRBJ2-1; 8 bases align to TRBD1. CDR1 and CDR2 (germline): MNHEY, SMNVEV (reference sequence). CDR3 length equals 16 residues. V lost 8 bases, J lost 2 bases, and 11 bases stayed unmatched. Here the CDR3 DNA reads TGTGCCAGCGGGCCCGCGGACAGGGAACCCTACAATGAGCAGTTCTTC. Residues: CASGPADREPYNEQFF.

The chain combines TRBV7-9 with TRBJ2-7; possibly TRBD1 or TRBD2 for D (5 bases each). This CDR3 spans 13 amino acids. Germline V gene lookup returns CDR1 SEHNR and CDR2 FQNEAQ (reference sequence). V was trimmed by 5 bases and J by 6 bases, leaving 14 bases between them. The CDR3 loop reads CASSAPGRPEQYF. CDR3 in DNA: TGTGCCAGCAGCGCACCGGGACGCCCCGAGCAGTACTTC.

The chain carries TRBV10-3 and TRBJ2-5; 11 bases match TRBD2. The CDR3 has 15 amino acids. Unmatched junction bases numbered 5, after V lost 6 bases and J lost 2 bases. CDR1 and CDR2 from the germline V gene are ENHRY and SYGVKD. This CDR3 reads CAISLAGGPQETQYF. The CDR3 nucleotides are TGTGCCATCAGCTTAGCGGGGGGGCCTCAAGAGACCCAGTACTTC.

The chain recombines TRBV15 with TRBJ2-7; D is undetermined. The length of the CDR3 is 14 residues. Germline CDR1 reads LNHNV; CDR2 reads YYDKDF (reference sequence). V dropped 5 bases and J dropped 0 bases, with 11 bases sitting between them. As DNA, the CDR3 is TGTGCCACCAGCCCTCAGTGGAGCTCCTACGAGCAGTACTTC. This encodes CATSPQWSSYEQYF.

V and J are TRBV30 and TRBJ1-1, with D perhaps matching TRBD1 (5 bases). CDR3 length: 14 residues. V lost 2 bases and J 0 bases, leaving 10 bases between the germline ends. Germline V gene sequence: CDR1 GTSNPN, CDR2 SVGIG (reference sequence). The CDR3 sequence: CAWSQGFLNTEAFF. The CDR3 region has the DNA TGTGCCTGGAGTCAGGGTTTCTTGAACACTGAAGCTTTCTTT.